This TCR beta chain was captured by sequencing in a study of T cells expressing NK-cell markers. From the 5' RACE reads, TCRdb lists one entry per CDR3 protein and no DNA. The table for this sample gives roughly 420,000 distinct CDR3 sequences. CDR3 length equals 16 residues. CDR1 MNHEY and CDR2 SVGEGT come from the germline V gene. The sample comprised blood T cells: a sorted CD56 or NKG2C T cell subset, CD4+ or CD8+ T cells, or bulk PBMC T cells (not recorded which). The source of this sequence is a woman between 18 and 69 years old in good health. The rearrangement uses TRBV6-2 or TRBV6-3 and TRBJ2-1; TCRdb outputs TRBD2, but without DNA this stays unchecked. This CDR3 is CASNPPHFGGGNEQFF.